This TCR beta chain was identified during a study of T-cell memory formation after mild COVID-19. The wider study: Across donors, TCR clusters were largely donor specific.

The length of the CDR3 is 14 residues. Germline V gene sequence: CDR1 GTSNPN, CDR2 SVGIG (reference sequence). Trimming shortened V by 0 bases and J by 5 bases, and 11 bases separated the two germline ends. This clonotype appeared a few times. TCRdb redid the calling of the 5' RACE reads with MiXCR, one entry per CDR3 protein. The sample shows about 250,000 distinct CDR3 sequences, 15% of them seen only once. The chain couples TRBV30 to TRBJ1-5; D might be TRBD1 (5 bases). The sample consisted of PBMCs or a T cell subset sorted from them (not recorded which). This receptor was identified in an adult woman who had mild COVID-19 (a few samples of this study predate the infection). Cell type and time point are not known. Written as DNA, the CDR3 is TGTGCCTGGAGTGTAGGGACGGATTATCAGCCCCAGCATTTT. Protein sequence: CAWSVGTDYQPQHF.